A selection of T cell receptor beta chains follows, all from one sample in a study of blood T cell repertoires in COVID-19. TCRdb's copy holds only in-frame clones and misses some; the assay was immunoSEQ multiplex PCR. The sample holds about 200,000 clones, under 90% seen once. The sequenced material came from peripheral blood. These receptors originate from a man aged 60 to 75 with acute or convalescent COVID-19. Both conserved end residues are part of each CDR3. A D gene is named only where the DNA matches it firmly. Some rows mark clone size as missing; the rest say once, few, many or name a class of expanded clone.

j_call: TRBJ2-1
d_call: TRBD2
v_call: TRBV20-1
clone_size: -
cdr3_length: 14
cdr3_aa: CSASPSGIDNEQFF
cdr3_nt: TGCAGTGCTAGTCCCAGCGGGATTGACAATGAGCAGTTCTTC

j_call: TRBJ2-7
d_call: -
v_call: TRBV5-1
clone_size: -
cdr3_length: 14
cdr3_aa: CASARENGLYEQYF
cdr3_nt: TGCGCCAGCGCCCGGGAGAATGGACTCTACGAGCAGTACTTC

j_call: TRBJ2-5
d_call: TRBD1
v_call: TRBV29-1
clone_size: -
cdr3_length: 12
cdr3_aa: CSVYRGSETQYF
cdr3_nt: TGCAGCGTGTACAGGGGTAGCGAGACCCAGTACTTC

j_call: TRBJ2-2
d_call: TRBD2
v_call: TRBV9
clone_size: -
cdr3_length: 13
cdr3_aa: CATGLADTGELFF
cdr3_nt: TGTGCCACGGGACTAGCGGACACCGGGGAGCTGTTTTTT

j_call: TRBJ2-1
d_call: -
v_call: TRBV12-3/TRBV12-4
clone_size: -
cdr3_length: 13
cdr3_aa: CASSLQPTPLQFF
cdr3_nt: TGTGCCAGCAGTTTACAGCCGACTCCCCTCCAGTTCTTC

j_call: TRBJ2-1
d_call: TRBD2
v_call: TRBV11-2
clone_size: many
cdr3_length: 15
cdr3_aa: CASSLGLAEYNEQFF
cdr3_nt: TGTGCCAGCAGCTTGGGGCTAGCGGAGTACAATGAGCAGTTCTTC

j_call: TRBJ2-1
d_call: TRBD2
v_call: TRBV12-5
clone_size: -
cdr3_length: 15
cdr3_aa: CASGLGRGKNNEQFF
cdr3_nt: TGTGCTAGTGGTTTGGGGCGGGGGAAAAACAATGAGCAGTTCTTC

j_call: TRBJ2-7
d_call: -
v_call: TRBV6-2/TRBV6-3
clone_size: -
cdr3_length: 16
cdr3_aa: CASSYDRQWASYEQYF
cdr3_nt: TGTGCCAGCAGTTACGACCGACAGTGGGCCTCCTACGAGCAGTACTTC

j_call: TRBJ1-2
d_call: -
v_call: TRBV6-5
clone_size: few
cdr3_length: 14
cdr3_aa: CASSRYQGNYGYTF
cdr3_nt: TGTGCCAGCAGTCGGTACCAGGGAAACTATGGCTACACCTTC

j_call: TRBJ1-1
d_call: TRBD1
v_call: TRBV18
clone_size: -
cdr3_length: 17
cdr3_aa: CASSPRQGRRLNTEAFF
cdr3_nt: TGTGCCAGCTCACCACGACAGGGAAGACGGTTGAACACTGAAGCTTTCTTT

j_call: TRBJ1-5
d_call: -
v_call: TRBV5-1
clone_size: -
cdr3_length: 15
cdr3_aa: CASSLAGELHQPQHF
cdr3_nt: TGCGCCAGCAGCTTGGCAGGGGAGTTACATCAGCCCCAGCATTTT

j_call: TRBJ1-6
d_call: TRBD1
v_call: TRBV5-1
clone_size: once
cdr3_length: 16
cdr3_aa: CASSWGQGHYNSPLHF
cdr3_nt: TGCGCCAGCAGCTGGGGACAGGGCCACTATAATTCACCCCTCCACTTT

j_call: TRBJ1-6
d_call: -
v_call: TRBV6-4
clone_size: -
cdr3_length: 14
cdr3_aa: CASRPPGLHSPLHF
cdr3_nt: TGTGCCAGCAGACCTCCGGGACTTCATTCACCCCTCCACTTT

j_call: TRBJ1-1
d_call: -
v_call: TRBV7-9
clone_size: -
cdr3_length: 13
cdr3_aa: CASRLSGNTEAFF
cdr3_nt: TGTGCCAGCAGGCTTTCAGGGAACACTGAAGCTTTCTTT

j_call: TRBJ1-1
d_call: -
v_call: TRBV5-4
clone_size: -
cdr3_length: 14
cdr3_aa: CASSDRKYYTEAFF
cdr3_nt: TGTGCCAGCAGCGACAGGAAATACTACACTGAAGCTTTCTTT

j_call: TRBJ2-3
d_call: TRBD2
v_call: TRBV29-1
clone_size: -
cdr3_length: 15
cdr3_aa: CSVQLSGSSTDTQYF
cdr3_nt: TGCAGCGTTCAACTTAGCGGGTCTAGCACAGATACGCAGTATTTT

j_call: TRBJ2-2
d_call: TRBD1
v_call: TRBV29-1
clone_size: -
cdr3_length: 11
cdr3_aa: CSADSGTGMFF
cdr3_nt: TGCAGCGCCGATAGTGGGACAGGGATGTTTTTT

j_call: TRBJ1-6
d_call: -
v_call: TRBV19
clone_size: -
cdr3_length: 15
cdr3_aa: CASSPRGQSNSPLHF
cdr3_nt: TGTGCCAGTAGTCCAAGAGGACAGTCAAATTCACCCCTCCACTTT

j_call: TRBJ2-7
d_call: -
v_call: TRBV3-1/TRBV3-2
clone_size: once
cdr3_length: 16
cdr3_aa: CASSQILAGSVHEQYF
cdr3_nt: TGTGCCAGCAGCCAGATTCTAGCAGGATCTGTCCACGAGCAGTACTTC

j_call: TRBJ1-4
d_call: TRBD1
v_call: TRBV28
clone_size: -
cdr3_length: 16
cdr3_aa: CASSASGTGGGEKLFF
cdr3_nt: TGTGCCAGCAGTGCCTCCGGGACAGGGGGAGGTGAAAAACTGTTTTTT

j_call: TRBJ2-3
d_call: -
v_call: TRBV24-1
clone_size: -
cdr3_length: 14
cdr3_aa: CATSDPDSFPTQYF
cdr3_nt: TGTGCCACCAGTGACCCTGACAGTTTCCCTACGCAGTATTTT

j_call: TRBJ1-1
d_call: -
v_call: TRBV3-1/TRBV3-2
clone_size: -
cdr3_length: 13
cdr3_aa: CASSQERGGRAFF
cdr3_nt: TGTGCCAGCAGCCAAGAGAGAGGAGGGAGAGCTTTCTTT

j_call: TRBJ1-1
d_call: -
v_call: TRBV11-2
clone_size: -
cdr3_length: 14
cdr3_aa: CASSGLRGNTEAFF
cdr3_nt: TGTGCCAGCAGCGGACTCAGGGGGAACACTGAAGCTTTCTTT

j_call: TRBJ2-1
d_call: TRBD2
v_call: TRBV6-2/TRBV6-3
clone_size: -
cdr3_length: 18
cdr3_aa: CASSWEREGVRSYNEQFF
cdr3_nt: TGTGCCAGCAGTTGGGAGCGGGAGGGGGTGCGGTCCTACAATGAGCAGTTCTTC

j_call: TRBJ1-6
d_call: -
v_call: TRBV27
clone_size: once
cdr3_length: 14
cdr3_aa: CASRGRQGYSPLHF
cdr3_nt: TGTGCCAGCAGGGGACGGCAGGGGTATTCACCCCTCCACTTT

j_call: TRBJ1-6
d_call: -
v_call: TRBV6-5
clone_size: -
cdr3_length: 16
cdr3_aa: CASSFGRGAANRLLHF
cdr3_nt: TGTGCCAGCAGTTTTGGGAGGGGGGCGGCAAACCGACTCCTCCACTTT

j_call: TRBJ2-1
d_call: -
v_call: TRBV20-1
clone_size: -
cdr3_length: 11
cdr3_aa: CSASSPNEQFF
cdr3_nt: TGCAGTGCTAGTTCCCCGAATGAGCAGTTCTTC

j_call: TRBJ2-7
d_call: -
v_call: TRBV20-1
clone_size: -
cdr3_length: 12
cdr3_aa: CSASHSSYEQYF
cdr3_nt: TGCAGTGCTAGTCACAGCTCCTACGAGCAGTACTTC

j_call: TRBJ2-7
d_call: TRBD2
v_call: TRBV6-1
clone_size: medium-sized
cdr3_length: 15
cdr3_aa: CASSERGAPLRVQYF
cdr3_nt: TGTGCCAGCAGTGAGCGGGGGGCCCCCCTACGAGTGCAGTACTTC

j_call: TRBJ2-1
d_call: -
v_call: TRBV19
clone_size: -
cdr3_length: 14
cdr3_aa: CASSISRDNNEQFF
cdr3_nt: TGTGCCAGTAGTATTTCCCGGGACAACAATGAGCAGTTCTTC

j_call: TRBJ1-2
d_call: -
v_call: TRBV5-1
clone_size: -
cdr3_length: 14
cdr3_aa: CASSLEAGARGYTF
cdr3_nt: TGCGCCAGCAGCTTAGAGGCAGGGGCCCGAGGCTACACCTTC

j_call: TRBJ2-7
d_call: -
v_call: TRBV5-6
clone_size: -
cdr3_length: 13
cdr3_aa: CASSFGRGREQYF
cdr3_nt: TGTGCCAGCAGCTTTGGTCGGGGTCGCGAGCAGTACTTC

j_call: TRBJ2-2
d_call: -
v_call: TRBV5-1
clone_size: -
cdr3_length: 13
cdr3_aa: CASSLDQSGELFF
cdr3_nt: TGCGCCAGCAGCTTGGATCAATCCGGGGAGCTGTTTTTT

j_call: TRBJ2-1
d_call: TRBD2
v_call: TRBV3-1/TRBV3-2
clone_size: -
cdr3_length: 13
cdr3_aa: CASSTRRGRGQFF
cdr3_nt: TGTGCCAGCAGCACCCGACGGGGGAGGGGGCAGTTCTTC

j_call: TRBJ2-4
d_call: -
v_call: TRBV5-5
clone_size: -
cdr3_length: 13
cdr3_aa: CASSLPGENIQYF
cdr3_nt: TGTGCCAGCAGCTTGCCGGGTGAAAACATTCAGTACTTC

j_call: TRBJ2-1
d_call: TRBD2
v_call: TRBV6-1
clone_size: few
cdr3_length: 15
cdr3_aa: CASSEPWTSGSEQFF
cdr3_nt: TGTGCCAGCAGTGAACCCTGGACTAGCGGGAGCGAGCAGTTCTTC

j_call: TRBJ2-3
d_call: -
v_call: TRBV21-1
clone_size: -
cdr3_length: 17
cdr3_aa: CASSKLAGEGVPDTQYF
cdr3_nt: TGTGCCAGCAGCAAACTAGCGGGGGAAGGGGTCCCAGATACGCAGTATTTT

j_call: TRBJ1-5
d_call: TRBD1
v_call: TRBV6-6
clone_size: -
cdr3_length: 16
cdr3_aa: CATGRDRVSGNQPQHF
cdr3_nt: TGTGCCACGGGGCGGGACAGGGTGTCAGGCAATCAGCCCCAGCATTTT

j_call: TRBJ1-5
d_call: -
v_call: TRBV6-5
clone_size: -
cdr3_length: 12
cdr3_aa: CASSSTDQPQHF
cdr3_nt: TGTGCCAGCAGTTCTACGGATCAGCCCCAGCATTTT

j_call: TRBJ1-2
d_call: TRBD1
v_call: TRBV7-9
clone_size: -
cdr3_length: 15
cdr3_aa: CASSANVGTGNGYTF
cdr3_nt: TGTGCCAGCAGCGCGAACGTCGGGACAGGGAATGGCTACACCTTC

j_call: TRBJ2-3
d_call: -
v_call: TRBV6-5
clone_size: -
cdr3_length: 13
cdr3_aa: CASSSLGRDTQYF
cdr3_nt: TGTGCCAGCAGCTCCTTGGGCAGAGATACGCAGTATTTT

j_call: TRBJ1-1
d_call: -
v_call: TRBV19
clone_size: -
cdr3_length: 13
cdr3_aa: CASSAGVDTEAFF
cdr3_nt: TGTGCCAGTAGTGCAGGGGTAGATACTGAAGCTTTCTTT

j_call: TRBJ1-5
d_call: TRBD1
v_call: TRBV6-5
clone_size: -
cdr3_length: 13
cdr3_aa: CASSWDRYQPQHF
cdr3_nt: TGTGCCAGCAGTTGGGACAGGTATCAGCCCCAGCATTTT

j_call: TRBJ1-6
d_call: -
v_call: TRBV2
clone_size: -
cdr3_length: 13
cdr3_aa: CASIGEYNSPLHF
cdr3_nt: TGTGCCAGCATAGGGGAATATAATTCACCCCTCCACTTT

j_call: TRBJ2-5
d_call: -
v_call: TRBV12-5
clone_size: -
cdr3_length: 13
cdr3_aa: CASGRQVQETQYF
cdr3_nt: TGTGCTAGTGGTAGACAGGTCCAAGAGACCCAGTACTTC

j_call: TRBJ1-2
d_call: -
v_call: TRBV6-2/TRBV6-3
clone_size: -
cdr3_length: 12
cdr3_aa: CASSYSTGGYTF
cdr3_nt: TGTGCCAGCAGTTACTCGACCGGGGGCTACACCTTC

j_call: TRBJ1-1
d_call: -
v_call: TRBV5-1
clone_size: few
cdr3_length: 14
cdr3_aa: CASSFVQGNTEAFF
cdr3_nt: TGCGCCAGCAGCTTCGTCCAGGGGAACACTGAAGCTTTCTTT

j_call: TRBJ1-1
d_call: TRBD1
v_call: TRBV6-7
clone_size: -
cdr3_length: 20
cdr3_aa: CASSYSKDREILFLVTEAFF
cdr3_nt: TGTGCCAGCAGTTACTCGAAGGACAGGGAGATACTGTTCTTAGTAACTGAAGCTTTCTTT

j_call: TRBJ2-3
d_call: TRBD2
v_call: TRBV10-3
clone_size: -
cdr3_length: 13
cdr3_aa: CAIRGGGTDTQYF
cdr3_nt: TGTGCCATCAGGGGAGGGGGCACAGATACGCAGTATTTT

j_call: TRBJ1-6
d_call: -
v_call: TRBV2
clone_size: many
cdr3_length: 15
cdr3_aa: CASSEMEGDNSPLHF
cdr3_nt: TGTGCCAGCAGTGAAATGGAAGGGGATAATTCACCCCTCCACTTT

j_call: TRBJ2-7
d_call: -
v_call: TRBV18
clone_size: -
cdr3_length: 11
cdr3_aa: CASRETYEQYF
cdr3_nt: TGTGCCAGCCGGGAAACGTACGAGCAGTACTTC

j_call: TRBJ2-7
d_call: TRBD1
v_call: TRBV19
clone_size: -
cdr3_length: 15
cdr3_aa: CASSIGGQGNYEQYF
cdr3_nt: TGTGCCAGTAGTATAGGGGGACAGGGGAACTACGAGCAGTACTTC

j_call: TRBJ1-2
d_call: -
v_call: TRBV2
clone_size: -
cdr3_length: 15
cdr3_aa: CASNPLGRRVGGYTF
cdr3_nt: TGTGCCAGCAACCCTCTGGGGCGCCGAGTGGGCGGCTACACCTTC

j_call: TRBJ1-5
d_call: -
v_call: TRBV7-2
clone_size: few
cdr3_length: 14
cdr3_aa: CASSWVGGNQPQHF
cdr3_nt: TGTGCCAGCAGCTGGGTAGGGGGAAATCAGCCCCAGCATTTT

j_call: TRBJ2-7
d_call: -
v_call: TRBV20-1
clone_size: -
cdr3_length: 13
cdr3_aa: CSASAGLLYEQYF
cdr3_nt: TGCAGTGCTAGTGCGGGACTCCTCTACGAGCAGTACTTC

j_call: TRBJ2-2
d_call: -
v_call: TRBV5-1
clone_size: -
cdr3_length: 15
cdr3_aa: CASSPSRVNTGELFF
cdr3_nt: TGCGCCAGCAGCCCTAGTCGGGTTAACACCGGGGAGCTGTTTTTT

j_call: TRBJ1-1
d_call: -
v_call: TRBV9
clone_size: -
cdr3_length: 14
cdr3_aa: CASSYRGMNTEAFF
cdr3_nt: TGTGCCAGCAGCTACCGGGGGATGAACACTGAAGCTTTCTTT

j_call: TRBJ1-3
d_call: -
v_call: TRBV30
clone_size: -
cdr3_length: 15
cdr3_aa: CAWNRGRWGPNTIYF
cdr3_nt: TGTGCCTGGAATAGGGGGAGATGGGGGCCTAACACCATATATTTT

j_call: TRBJ1-4
d_call: -
v_call: TRBV11-2
clone_size: -
cdr3_length: 14
cdr3_aa: CASSLTDRGEKLFF
cdr3_nt: TGTGCCAGCAGCTTAACCGACCGGGGGGAAAAACTGTTTTTT